Listed below are T cell receptor beta chains from one sample, sequenced in a study of T-cell memory formation after mild COVID-19. TCRdb reanalysed the 5' RACE reads using MiXCR and keeps one entry per CDR3 protein. Of 150,000 to 200,000 distinct CDR3 sequences detected, 15% to 20% appear once; the ten largest clones hold roughly 3.9%. The sample comprised PBMCs or a T cell subset sorted from them (not recorded which). These receptors were taken from a man younger than 35 who had mild COVID-19 (a few samples of this study predate the infection). Cell type and time point are not known. Both conserved end residues are part of each CDR3. Each record gives: J gene, V gene, clone size, D gene, CDR3 DNA, CDR3 protein. A D gene is named only where the DNA matches it firmly. Clone size is not always given. Where it is, it says once, few, many or a class for expanded clones.

J gene: TRBJ1-5
V gene: TRBV24-1
clone size: few
D gene: TRBD1
CDR3 DNA: TGTGCCACCAGTGATTTGACAGGGGATCAGCCCCAGCATTTT
CDR3 protein: CATSDLTGDQPQHF

J gene: TRBJ2-3
V gene: TRBV7-6
clone size: few
D gene: TRBD2
CDR3 DNA: TGTGCCAGCAGCCTTAGCGGGACTAGCACAGATACGCAGTATTTT
CDR3 protein: CASSLSGTSTDTQYF

J gene: TRBJ2-5
V gene: TRBV7-9
clone size: many
D gene: .
CDR3 DNA: TGTGCCAGCAGCTCACCCCGGGACCTGGAGACCCAGTACTTC
CDR3 protein: CASSSPRDLETQYF

J gene: TRBJ1-1
V gene: TRBV7-3
clone size: .
D gene: TRBD1
CDR3 DNA: TGTGCCAGCAGCGCGGGACAGGTGAACACTGAAGCTTTCTTT
CDR3 protein: CASSAGQVNTEAFF

J gene: TRBJ2-3
V gene: TRBV7-2
clone size: few
D gene: .
CDR3 DNA: TGTGCCAGCAGCACCGGAGGAAGCACAGATACGCAGTATTTT
CDR3 protein: CASSTGGSTDTQYF

J gene: TRBJ2-5
V gene: TRBV5-1
clone size: .
D gene: .
CDR3 DNA: TGCGCCAGCAGCCGGGGGACAGACCAAGAGACCCAGTACTTC
CDR3 protein: CASSRGTDQETQYF

J gene: TRBJ1-6
V gene: TRBV12-3/TRBV12-4
clone size: .
D gene: .
CDR3 DNA: TGTGCCAGCAGTTTAGGTGGCAGGGGTTCACCCCTCCACTTT
CDR3 protein: CASSLGGRGSPLHF

J gene: TRBJ2-7
V gene: TRBV4-2
clone size: few
D gene: TRBD2
CDR3 DNA: TGTGCCAGCAGCCAGGGGGACTACTCCTACGAGCAGTACTTC
CDR3 protein: CASSQGDYSYEQYF

J gene: TRBJ1-5
V gene: TRBV4-3
clone size: .
D gene: .
CDR3 DNA: TGCGCCAGCAGCAGGGCCCAGCATTTT
CDR3 protein: CASSRAQHF

J gene: TRBJ2-2
V gene: TRBV7-2
clone size: .
D gene: .
CDR3 DNA: TGTGCCAGCAGCTTAGCGGGGGGCTGGACAGCCGGGGAGCTGTTTTTT
CDR3 protein: CASSLAGGWTAGELFF

J gene: TRBJ2-2
V gene: TRBV4-3
clone size: few
D gene: TRBD2
CDR3 DNA: TGCGCCAGCAGCCAAGAAGTACTAGCGGACATTAACACCGGGGAGCTGTTTTTT
CDR3 protein: CASSQEVLADINTGELFF

J gene: TRBJ2-7
V gene: TRBV5-1
clone size: .
D gene: .
CDR3 DNA: TGCGCCAGCAGCTTGGAAGGGGGTCGTTCCTACGAGCAGTACTTC
CDR3 protein: CASSLEGGRSYEQYF

J gene: TRBJ2-5
V gene: TRBV18
clone size: .
D gene: .
CDR3 DNA: TGTGCCAGCTCATCAGACGGGTCGAGGACCCAGTACTTC
CDR3 protein: CASSSDGSRTQYF

J gene: TRBJ1-5
V gene: TRBV18
clone size: once
D gene: .
CDR3 DNA: TGTGCCAGCTCAGGACATGGAGACGATCAGCCCCAGCATTTT
CDR3 protein: CASSGHGDDQPQHF

J gene: TRBJ1-1
V gene: TRBV6-5
clone size: .
D gene: .
CDR3 DNA: TGTGCCAGCAAAGGACAGAACACTGAAGCTTTCTTT
CDR3 protein: CASKGQNTEAFF

J gene: TRBJ2-5
V gene: TRBV4-1
clone size: few
D gene: TRBD2
CDR3 DNA: TGCGCCAGCAGCCAAGGCGGGGGGGCCCAGGAGACCCAGTACTTC
CDR3 protein: CASSQGGGAQETQYF

J gene: TRBJ1-4
V gene: TRBV18
clone size: few
D gene: .
CDR3 DNA: TGTGCCAGCTCACCAGGGAATGAAAAACTGTTTTTT
CDR3 protein: CASSPGNEKLFF

J gene: TRBJ2-1
V gene: TRBV12-3/TRBV12-4
clone size: few
D gene: .
CDR3 DNA: TGTGCCAGCCGCATTTCCCGAGGGGGGGCACATTACAATGAGCAGTTCTTC
CDR3 protein: CASRISRGGAHYNEQFF

J gene: TRBJ2-3
V gene: TRBV7-9
clone size: few
D gene: .
CDR3 DNA: TGTGCCAGCAGCTACGTGGAGGGGTGGACAGATACGCAGTATTTT
CDR3 protein: CASSYVEGWTDTQYF

J gene: TRBJ2-4
V gene: TRBV7-2
clone size: many
D gene: .
CDR3 DNA: TGTGCCAGCAGCTCCGTGTCCTTGGAGGGGAACATTCAGTACTTC
CDR3 protein: CASSSVSLEGNIQYF

J gene: TRBJ1-1
V gene: TRBV6-5
clone size: .
D gene: TRBD1
CDR3 DNA: TGTGCCAGCAGTTACACCCGGACAGGTTGGAACACTGAAGCTTTCTTT
CDR3 protein: CASSYTRTGWNTEAFF

J gene: TRBJ1-3
V gene: TRBV13
clone size: few
D gene: .
CDR3 DNA: TGTGCCAGCAGCGACATTGACAGGCGAAACACCATATATTTT
CDR3 protein: CASSDIDRRNTIYF

J gene: TRBJ2-7
V gene: TRBV5-1
clone size: .
D gene: TRBD1
CDR3 DNA: TGCGCCAGCAGCAACGGACAGGGATACACCTACGAGCAGTACTTC
CDR3 protein: CASSNGQGYTYEQYF

J gene: TRBJ2-3
V gene: TRBV11-2
clone size: .
D gene: .
CDR3 DNA: TGTGCCAGCAGCTTAGATCCGGTGACAGATACGCAGTATTTT
CDR3 protein: CASSLDPVTDTQYF

J gene: TRBJ1-1
V gene: TRBV3-1
clone size: few
D gene: .
CDR3 DNA: TGTGCCAGCAGCCAAGATTACGCATCTAACACTGAAGCTTTCTTT
CDR3 protein: CASSQDYASNTEAFF

J gene: TRBJ2-1
V gene: TRBV6-6
clone size: few
D gene: TRBD2
CDR3 DNA: TGTGCCAGCAGTTTAGCGGGGGGGCTGAGGTACAATGAGCAGTTCTTC
CDR3 protein: CASSLAGGLRYNEQFF

J gene: TRBJ2-2
V gene: TRBV5-5
clone size: few
D gene: TRBD2
CDR3 DNA: TGTGCCAGCAGCTTTGCCAGCGGGGGGTGGCGCTCCGGGGAGCTGTTTTTT
CDR3 protein: CASSFASGGWRSGELFF